Following are 10 T cell receptor beta chains from one sample sequenced in a study of blood T cell repertoires in COVID-19. Here immunoSEQ multiplex PCR was the method, and the copy in TCRdb shows in-frame clones only, minus some. The sample gives some 220,000 clones, 80% of which show up once; about 13% is in the top ten. The sequencing sample was made of peripheral blood. The source of these receptors is a human donor in a cohort sampled during active COVID-19.

This clone was seen at least ten times. The chain links TRBV6-5 to TRBJ2-7, with 9 bases identical to TRBD1. Trimming removed 10 bases from V and 5 bases from J; junction bases left unmatched: 9. The CDR3 is 13 amino acids. The germline V gene has CDR1 MNHEY and CDR2 SVGAGI. CDR3 sequence reads: CATTGTGFHEQYF. CDR3 bases: TGTGCCACTACCGGGACAGGGTTCCACGAGCAGTACTTC.

The rearrangement uses TRBV10-3 and TRBJ1-5; 7 bases line up with TRBD1. CDR3 length: 14 residues. Trimming removed 4 bases from V and 4 bases from J; junction bases left unmatched: 4. CDR1 ENHRY and CDR2 SYGVKD come from the germline V gene. The CDR3 is CAISAGTANQPQHF. For the CDR3, the DNA is TGTGCCATCAGTGCCGGGACAGCAAATCAGCCCCAGCATTTT.

This rearrangement joins TRBV7-2 to TRBJ1-4, with D tentatively TRBD1 (5 bases). V shed 5 bases and J shed 5 bases, with 12 bases lying between them. CDR3 length: 14 residues. CDR1 is SGHTA and CDR2 is FQGNSA in the germline V gene. Here the CDR3 reads CASSPGRQNEKLFF. The CDR3, as DNA: TGTGCCAGCAGCCCAGGGCGCCAGAATGAAAAACTGTTTTTT.

The rearrangement uses TRBV19 and TRBJ2-3; no definite D call. Between the trimmed V and J ends, which lost 1 base and 2 bases, there was a span of 4 bases. CDR1 is LNHDA, CDR2 SQIVND, per germline (reference sequence). The CDR3 covers 13 residues. CDR3 sequence reads: CASSIANTDTQYF. The CDR3 region has the DNA TGTGCCAGTAGTATAGCCAACACAGATACGCAGTATTTT.

The CDR3 region is CASSSGETQYF. For the CDR3, the DNA is TGTGCCAGCAGCTCCGGGGAGACCCAGTACTTC. The V and J genes are TRBV11-2 and TRBJ2-5; D unclear. Between the trimmed V and J ends, which lost 4 bases and 5 bases, there was a span of 5 bases. Germline V gene data show CDR1 as SGHAT and CDR2 as FQNNGV. The CDR3 covers 11 residues.

CDR3 bases: TGCAGCGTTGGGGGACGGACAGCAATGAACACTGAAGCTTTCTTT. It yields the protein CSVGGRTAMNTEAFF. This chain connects TRBV29-1 to TRBJ1-1; D is possibly TRBD1 (6 bases). V gave up 4 bases and J gave up 0 bases, with 15 bases separating them. This CDR3 comprises 15 residues. The germline CDR1 and CDR2 sequences are SQVTM and ANQGSEA.

Concerning this clone: Other DNA sequences within the sample encode an identical CDR3. CDR3 protein: CASSPGGGRGQPQHF. CDR3 sequence (DNA): TGTGCCAGTAGTCCAGGGGGCGGTCGTGGACAGCCCCAGCATTTT. J is TRBJ1-5 and V is TRBV19; 8 bases line up with TRBD1. CDR1 is LNHDA, CDR2 SQIVND, per germline (reference sequence). V dropped 5 bases and J dropped 7; count of bases not matched to a gene: 10. This CDR3 spans 15 amino acids.

V usage is TRBV4-1 and J usage is TRBJ2-2, with 7 bases that match TRBD1. The CDR3 is 18 amino acids. Losses at the gene ends were 6 bases for V and 6 bases for J; bases not matched to a gene: 19. In germline, CDR1 is MGHRA, CDR2 YSYEKL. The CDR3 DNA sequence: TGCGCCAGCAGTCGAAAAATTGCCGGGACAGCTGAACCCGGGGAGCTGTTTTTT. Amino acids: CASSRKIAGTAEPGELFF.

This chain links TRBV28 with TRBJ2-7, with D possibly being TRBD1 (5 bases). The ends were cut back, 5 bases at V and 4 bases at J, with 9 bases in the middle. CDR1 and CDR2 (germline): MDHEN, SYDVKM. CDR3 length equals 12 residues. The CDR3 sequence is CASSGYRYEQYF. In DNA, the CDR3 is TGTGCCAGCAGTGGATACAGGTACGAGCAGTACTTC.

V and J are TRBV18 and TRBJ1-1, with 9 bases aligning to TRBD1. The ends lost 1 base at V and 0 bases at J; junction bases unmatched: 6. Germline V gives CDR1 KGHSH, CDR2 LQKENI. The CDR3 sequence is 17 residues long. CDR3 in DNA: TGTGCCAGCTCACCACGGAATGACAGGGGGTTGAACACTGAAGCTTTCTTT. This translates into CASSPRNDRGLNTEAFF.